Here is one T cell receptor beta chain with its context. The antigen remains undetermined. It was with 60 Vbeta and 13 Jbeta primers that the PCR ran. TCRdb's table, derived via immunoSEQ multiplex PCR, lists solely in-frame clones and lacks some. Of about 240,000 clones detected, around 80% appear once; the ten largest clones hold 0.47%. V was clipped by 2 bases and J by 5 bases, with 18 bases between them. Germline loops: CDR1 GTSNPN, CDR2 SVGIG (reference sequence). The length of the CDR3 is 15 residues. This sample was included in a study of cytomegalovirus exposure and HLA in healthy donors. Whole-study results and caveats: In a later analysis, compared with equally common non-associated chains, HLA-associated beta chains were more expanded. Sequencing depth roughly uniform across donors was assumed in presence/absence analyses. Reports indicated that the classifier achieved high specificity and sensitivity in diagnosing cytomegalovirus status. Most of the CMV-associated TCR beta chains (in a later analysis) appeared to be HLA-restricted.

The sequence came from a boy between 5 and 17 years old in good health and CMV-seronegative. The sequencing input was PBMCs. The rearrangement uses TRBV30 and TRBJ2-5; no clear D. The CDR3 reads CAWSPLSSGWETQYF. DNA for the CDR3: TGTGCCTGGAGTCCCCTATCTTCAGGTTGGGAGACCCAGTACTTC.